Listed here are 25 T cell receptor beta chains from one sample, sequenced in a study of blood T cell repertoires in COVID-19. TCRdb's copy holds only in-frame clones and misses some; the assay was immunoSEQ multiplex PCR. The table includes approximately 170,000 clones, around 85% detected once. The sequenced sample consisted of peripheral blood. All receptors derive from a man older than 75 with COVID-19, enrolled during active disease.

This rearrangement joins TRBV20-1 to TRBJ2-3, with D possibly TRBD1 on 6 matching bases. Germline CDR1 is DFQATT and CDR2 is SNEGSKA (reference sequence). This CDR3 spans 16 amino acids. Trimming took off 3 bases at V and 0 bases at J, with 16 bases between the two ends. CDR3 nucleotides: TGCAGTGCTAGTAGGGGACAACTTACTAGCACAGATACGCAGTATTTT. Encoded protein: CSASRGQLTSTDTQYF.

The CDR3 sequence: CASSIARVGQPQHF. In DNA form, the CDR3 reads TGTGCCAGTAGTATAGCCAGGGTCGGGCAGCCCCAGCATTTT. The genes are TRBV19 and TRBJ1-5, with a weak D call TRBD1 (5 bases). Germline CDR1 reads LNHDA; CDR2 reads SQIVND (reference sequence). Trimming removed 1 base at V and 7 bases at J, with 11 bases between. The CDR3 runs 14 residues.

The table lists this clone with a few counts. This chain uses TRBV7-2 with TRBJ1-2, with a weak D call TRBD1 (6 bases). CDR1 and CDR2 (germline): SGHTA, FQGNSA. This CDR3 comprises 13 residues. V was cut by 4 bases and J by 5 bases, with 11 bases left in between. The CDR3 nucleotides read TGTGCCAGCAGCTCGGCAGGGGTTTATGGCTACACCTTC. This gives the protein CASSSAGVYGYTF. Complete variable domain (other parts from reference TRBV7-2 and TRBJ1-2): GAGVSQSPSNKVTEKGKDVELRCDPISGHTALYWYRQSLGQGLEFLIYFQGNSAPDKSGLPSDRFSAERTGGSVSTLTIQRTQQEDSAVYLCASSSAGVYGYTFGSGTRLTVV.

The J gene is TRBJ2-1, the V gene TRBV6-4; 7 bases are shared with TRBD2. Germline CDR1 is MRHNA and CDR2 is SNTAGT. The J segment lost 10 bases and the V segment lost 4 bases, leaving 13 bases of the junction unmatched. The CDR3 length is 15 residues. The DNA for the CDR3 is TGTGCCAGCAGTGCGGTTGCGGGGGTTCCCCGAGAGCAGTTCTTC. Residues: CASSAVAGVPREQFF.

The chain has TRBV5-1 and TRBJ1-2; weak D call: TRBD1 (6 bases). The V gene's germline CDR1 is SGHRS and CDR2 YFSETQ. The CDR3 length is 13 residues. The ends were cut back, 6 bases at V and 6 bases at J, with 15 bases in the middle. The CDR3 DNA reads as TGCGCCAGCACGGTCCAGGGGAGCGATGGCTACACCTTC. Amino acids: CASTVQGSDGYTF.

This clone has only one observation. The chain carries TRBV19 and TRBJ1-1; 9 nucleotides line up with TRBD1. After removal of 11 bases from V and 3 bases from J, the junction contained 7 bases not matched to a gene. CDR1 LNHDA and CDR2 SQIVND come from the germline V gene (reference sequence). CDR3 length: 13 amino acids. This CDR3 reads CAARQGGDTEAFF. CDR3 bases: TGTGCCGCCCGACAGGGGGGAGACACTGAAGCTTTCTTT.

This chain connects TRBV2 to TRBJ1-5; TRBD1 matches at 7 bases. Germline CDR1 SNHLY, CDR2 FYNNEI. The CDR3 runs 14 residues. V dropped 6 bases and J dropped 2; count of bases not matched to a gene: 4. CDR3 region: CASSLQGGNQPQHF. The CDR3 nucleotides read TGTGCCAGCAGCCTCCAGGGGGGCAATCAGCCCCAGCATTTT. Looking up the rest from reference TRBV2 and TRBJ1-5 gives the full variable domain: EPEVTQTPSHQVTQMGQEVILRCVPISNHLYFYWYRQILGQKVEFLVSFYNNEISEKSEIFDDQFSVERPDGSNFTLKIRSTKLEDSAMYFCASSLQGGNQPQHFGDGTRLSIL.

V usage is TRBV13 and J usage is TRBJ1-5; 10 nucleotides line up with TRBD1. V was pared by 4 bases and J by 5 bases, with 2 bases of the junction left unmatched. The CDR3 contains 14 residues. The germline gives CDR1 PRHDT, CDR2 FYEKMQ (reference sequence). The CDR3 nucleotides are TGTGCCAGCAGCTGGGGACAGGGGTATCAGCCCCAGCATTTT. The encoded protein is CASSWGQGYQPQHF. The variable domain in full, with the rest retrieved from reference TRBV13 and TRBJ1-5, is AAGVIQSPRHLIKEKRETATLKCYPIPRHDTVYWYQQGPGQDPQFLISFYEKMQSDKGSIPDRFSAQQFSDYHSELNMSSLELGDSALYFCASSWGQGYQPQHFGDGTRLSIL.

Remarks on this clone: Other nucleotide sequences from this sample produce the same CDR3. CDR3 loop: CASSEAGRYGYTF. In DNA form, the CDR3 reads TGTGCCAGCAGTGAAGCGGGCAGATATGGCTACACCTTC. V and J are TRBV6-1 and TRBJ1-2; D unresolved. Germline lookup yields CDR1 MNHNS and CDR2 SASEGT. V lost 0 bases and J 5 bases, leaving 7 bases between the germline ends. The CDR3 is made up of 13 amino acids.

The CDR3 region has the DNA TGCGCCAGCAGCCTTACAGGATCGAACACTGAAGCTTTCTTT. Protein sequence: CASSLTGSNTEAFF. The chain joins TRBV4-3 to TRBJ1-1, with a possible D match to TRBD1 (5 bases). The CDR3 has 14 amino acids. Germline V gene lookup returns CDR1 LGHNA and CDR2 YSLEER. V lost 4 bases to trimming and J lost 1 base, with 10 bases between them.

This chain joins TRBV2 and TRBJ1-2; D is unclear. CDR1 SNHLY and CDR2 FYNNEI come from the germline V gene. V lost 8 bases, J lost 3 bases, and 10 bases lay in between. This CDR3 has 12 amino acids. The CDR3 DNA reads TGTGCCAGCTCCCTGGGCGACTATGGCTACACCTTC. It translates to CASSLGDYGYTF.

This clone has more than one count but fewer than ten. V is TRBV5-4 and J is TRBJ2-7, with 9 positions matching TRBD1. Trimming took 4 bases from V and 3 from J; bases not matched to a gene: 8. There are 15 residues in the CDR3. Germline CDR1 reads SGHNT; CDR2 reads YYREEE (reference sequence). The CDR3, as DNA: TGTGCCAGCAGCGATAGGACAGGGGCCATCTACGAGCAGTACTTC. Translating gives CASSDRTGAIYEQYF. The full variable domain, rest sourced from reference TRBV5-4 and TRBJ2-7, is ETGVTQSPTHLIKTRGQQVTLRCSSQSGHNTVSWYQQALGQGPQFIFQYYREEENGRGNFPPRFSGLQFPNYSSELNVNALELDDSALYLCASSDRTGAIYEQYFGPGTRLTVT.

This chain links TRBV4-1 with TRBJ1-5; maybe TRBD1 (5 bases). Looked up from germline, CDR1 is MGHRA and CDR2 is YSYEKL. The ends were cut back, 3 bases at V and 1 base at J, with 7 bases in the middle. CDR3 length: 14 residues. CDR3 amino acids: CASSQDTSNQPQHF. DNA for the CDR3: TGCGCCAGCAGCCAGGACACCAGCAATCAGCCCCAGCATTTT.

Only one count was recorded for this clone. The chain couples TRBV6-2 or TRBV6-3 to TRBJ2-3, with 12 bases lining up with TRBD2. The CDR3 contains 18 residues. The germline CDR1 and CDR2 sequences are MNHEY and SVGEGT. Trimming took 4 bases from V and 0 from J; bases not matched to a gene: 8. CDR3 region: CASSLLAGGPKSTDTQYF. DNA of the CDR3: TGTGCCAGCAGTTTGCTAGCGGGGGGGCCTAAGAGCACAGATACGCAGTATTTT.

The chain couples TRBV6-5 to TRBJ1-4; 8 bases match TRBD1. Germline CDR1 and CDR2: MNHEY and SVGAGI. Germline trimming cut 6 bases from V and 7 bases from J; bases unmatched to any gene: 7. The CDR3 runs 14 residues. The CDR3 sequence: CASRPTGVGEKLFF. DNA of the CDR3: TGTGCCAGCAGGCCGACAGGGGTGGGTGAAAAACTGTTTTTT.

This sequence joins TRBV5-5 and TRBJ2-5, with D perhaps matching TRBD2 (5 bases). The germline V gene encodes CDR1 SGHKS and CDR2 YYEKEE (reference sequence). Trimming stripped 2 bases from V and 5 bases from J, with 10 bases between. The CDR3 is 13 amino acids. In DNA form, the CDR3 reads TGTGCCAGCAGCTTAGGGAGTCAGGAGACCCAGTACTTC. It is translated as CASSLGSQETQYF.

CDR3 DNA: TGTGCCAGCAGCAGAGCCCCGAACAGGGGTAGCAATCAGCCCCAGCATTTT. It specifies CASSRAPNRGSNQPQHF. V and J are TRBV21-1 and TRBJ1-5; the D call TRBD1 from the table was never checked on the DNA. TRBV21-1 is designated a pseudogene. This CDR3 is 17 amino acids long.

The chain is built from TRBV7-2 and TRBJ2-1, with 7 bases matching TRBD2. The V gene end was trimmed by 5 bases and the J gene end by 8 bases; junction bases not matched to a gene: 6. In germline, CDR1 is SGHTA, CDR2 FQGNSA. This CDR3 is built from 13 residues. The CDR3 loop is CASSPAGRHEQFF. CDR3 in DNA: TGTGCCAGCAGCCCAGCGGGGCGGCATGAGCAGTTCTTC.

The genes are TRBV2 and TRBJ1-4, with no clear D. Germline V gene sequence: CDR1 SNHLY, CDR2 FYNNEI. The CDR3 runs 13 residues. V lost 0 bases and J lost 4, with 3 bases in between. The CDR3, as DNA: TGTGCCAGCAGTGAAGCTATTAATGAAAAACTGTTTTTT. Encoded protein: CASSEAINEKLFF.

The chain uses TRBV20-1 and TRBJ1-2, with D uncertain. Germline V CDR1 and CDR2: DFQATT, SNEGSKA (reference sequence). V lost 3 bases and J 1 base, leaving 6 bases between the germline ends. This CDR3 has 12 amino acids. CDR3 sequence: CSASANNYGYTF. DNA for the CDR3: TGCAGTGCTAGTGCCAATAACTATGGCTACACCTTC.

This CDR3 reads CASSPQGMNTEAFF. CDR3 nucleotide sequence: TGTGCCAGCAGCCCACAGGGGATGAACACTGAAGCTTTCTTT. The J gene is TRBJ1-1, the V gene TRBV3-1 (or the pseudogene TRBV3-2), with 7 bases fitting TRBD1. V lost 4 bases, J lost 0 bases, and 2 bases stayed unmatched. Looked up from germline, CDR1 is LGHDT and CDR2 is YNNKEL (reference sequence). CDR3 length: 14 residues.

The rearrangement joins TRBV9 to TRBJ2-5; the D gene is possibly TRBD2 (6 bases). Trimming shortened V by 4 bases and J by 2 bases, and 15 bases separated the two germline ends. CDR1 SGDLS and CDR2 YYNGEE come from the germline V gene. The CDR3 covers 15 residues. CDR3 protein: CASSLRRGLQETQYF. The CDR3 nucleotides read TGTGCCAGCAGCCTCCGGCGGGGCCTTCAAGAGACCCAGTACTTC.

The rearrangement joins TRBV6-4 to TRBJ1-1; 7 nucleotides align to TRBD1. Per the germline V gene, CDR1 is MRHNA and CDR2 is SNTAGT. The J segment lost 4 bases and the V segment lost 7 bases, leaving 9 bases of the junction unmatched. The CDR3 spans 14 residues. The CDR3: CASKITGEVTEAFF. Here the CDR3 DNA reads TGTGCCAGCAAAATAACAGGGGAGGTCACTGAAGCTTTCTTT.

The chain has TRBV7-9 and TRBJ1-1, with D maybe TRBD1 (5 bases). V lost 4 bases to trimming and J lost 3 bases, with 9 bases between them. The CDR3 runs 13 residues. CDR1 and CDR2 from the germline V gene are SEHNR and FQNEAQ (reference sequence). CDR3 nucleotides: TGTGCCAGCAGCTCCCAGGGTTACACTGAAGCTTTCTTT. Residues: CASSSQGYTEAFF.

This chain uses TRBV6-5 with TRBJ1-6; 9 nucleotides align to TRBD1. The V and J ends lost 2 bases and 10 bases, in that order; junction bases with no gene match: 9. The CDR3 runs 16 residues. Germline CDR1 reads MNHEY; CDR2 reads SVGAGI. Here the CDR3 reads CASSYGTGSRGSPLHF. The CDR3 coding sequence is TGTGCCAGCAGTTACGGGACAGGGAGTAGGGGATCACCCCTCCACTTT.